The rows below give T cell receptor beta chains drawn from one sample of a study of T cell responses to AZD1222 COVID-19 vaccine. The method was immunoSEQ multiplex PCR; TCRdb's version includes in-frame clones alone and lacks a portion of them. The sample has 150,000 or so clones, around 94% seen once. Source: peripheral blood, taken 28 days after the second AZD1222 dose. Every receptor here comes from an adult who received the AZD1222 COVID-19 vaccine. The CDR3 runs from the conserved cysteine through the conserved F or W. D genes are given only for firm matches. Only part of the rows carry a size: once, few, many, or a class if the clone is expanded.

v_gene	abundance	d_gene	j_gene	CDR3aa	CDR3nt
TRBV7-9	-	-	TRBJ2-5	CASSLVADQETQYF	TGTGCCAGCAGCTTAGTAGCTGATCAAGAGACCCAGTACTTC
TRBV12-2	-	-	TRBJ2-1	CASRKFIGRDYSNEQFF	TGTGCAAGTCGAAAGTTCATTGGGCGGGACTACTCCAATGAGCAGTTCTTC
TRBV29-1	-	-	TRBJ2-7	CSARAGSREQYF	TGCAGCGCTCGGGCGGGATCGAGAGAGCAGTACTTC
TRBV24-1	-	TRBD2	TRBJ2-2	CATSDRKTSGNTGELFF	TGTGCCACCAGTGATCGTAAAACTAGCGGGAACACCGGGGAGCTGTTTTTT
TRBV18	-	TRBD1	TRBJ2-1	CASSPPDRGSYNEQFF	TGTGCCAGCTCCCCCCCGGACAGGGGCTCCTACAATGAGCAGTTCTTC
TRBV4-1	-	-	TRBJ1-6	CASSQVYDSNSPLHF	TGCGCCAGCAGCCAAGTGTACGACAGCAATTCACCCCTCCACTTT
TRBV6-5	-	-	TRBJ2-1	CASTLPPGYEQFF	TGTGCCAGCACCTTGCCCCCGGGGTATGAGCAGTTCTTC
TRBV7-8	-	-	TRBJ2-2	CASSWSATGELFF	TGTGCCAGCAGCTGGAGTGCCACCGGGGAGCTGTTTTTT
TRBV15	-	TRBD1	TRBJ1-2	CATSRATKTGQGYTF	TGTGCCACCAGCAGGGCTACAAAGACAGGGCAAGGCTACACCTTC
TRBV19	-	TRBD1	TRBJ1-5	CASSTAGGAGNQPQHF	TGTGCCAGTAGTACCGCAGGGGGCGCGGGCAATCAGCCCCAGCATTTT
TRBV9	few	TRBD1	TRBJ1-1	CASSVEPGGTEAFF	TGTGCCAGCAGCGTAGAACCAGGGGGCACTGAAGCTTTCTTT
TRBV6-5	-	TRBD1	TRBJ1-1	CASSWGQRMNTEAFF	TGTGCCAGCAGTTGGGGACAGAGAATGAACACTGAAGCTTTCTTT
TRBV9	-	-	TRBJ1-2	CASSPQTHGPYGYTF	TGTGCCAGCAGCCCTCAGACCCACGGACCCTATGGCTACACCTTC
TRBV30	-	-	TRBJ2-2	CAWRTIPTGELFF	TGTGCCTGGAGGACTATCCCCACCGGGGAGCTGTTTTTT
TRBV5-1	-	-	TRBJ2-1	CASSYPGDYNEQFF	TGCGCCAGCAGTTACCCAGGGGACTACAATGAGCAGTTCTTC
TRBV3-1/TRBV3-2	-	-	TRBJ1-5	CASSQDWDGRSPQHF	TGTGCCAGCAGCCAAGATTGGGACGGTAGATCGCCCCAGCATTTT
TRBV28	-	-	TRBJ1-5	CASRPPGPRYQPQHF	TGTGCCAGCAGGCCCCCCGGGCCTCGTTATCAGCCCCAGCATTTT
TRBV10-1	-	TRBD1	TRBJ1-4	CASIPLDRGGGEKLFF	TGCGCCAGCATTCCCCTCGACAGGGGTGGAGGCGAAAAACTGTTTTTT
TRBV13	-	TRBD2	TRBJ2-3	CASSSPWGGMPPTDTQYF	TGTGCCAGCAGCTCCCCATGGGGGGGAATGCCCCCGACAGATACGCAGTATTTT
TRBV7-2	-	-	TRBJ1-1	CASSLEYVWGTEAFF	TGTGCCAGCAGCTTAGAATATGTTTGGGGCACTGAAGCTTTCTTT
TRBV12-3/TRBV12-4	-	TRBD1	TRBJ1-2	CASSPDRVYGYTF	TGTGCCAGCAGCCCAGACAGGGTCTATGGCTACACCTTC
TRBV19	-	TRBD2	TRBJ2-7	CASSIGTSGYEQYF	TGTGCCAGTAGTATAGGGACTAGCGGCTACGAGCAGTACTTC
TRBV13	once	TRBD1	TRBJ1-2	CASSSRDRGDYGYTF	TGTGCCAGCAGCTCCCGGGACAGGGGAGACTATGGCTACACCTTC
TRBV5-5	-	-	TRBJ2-7	CASSLAGSSYEQYF	TGTGCCAGCAGCTTGGCCGGCAGCTCCTACGAGCAGTACTTC
TRBV14	once	-	TRBJ2-5	CASSHGGIGSGTQYF	TGTGCCAGCAGCCATGGGGGTATCGGGAGTGGGACCCAGTACTTC
TRBV28	once	-	TRBJ1-2	CASSPTGTLRGYTF	TGTGCCAGCAGTCCCACCGGGACACTTCGGGGCTACACCTTC
TRBV7-9	-	TRBD2	TRBJ2-3	CASSLHAGGEDTQYF	TGTGCCAGCAGCTTACACGCGGGAGGGGAAGATACGCAGTATTTT
TRBV18	-	-	TRBJ2-2	CASSPPGPNTGELFF	TGTGCCAGCTCACCACCGGGACCAAACACCGGGGAGCTGTTTTTT
TRBV5-1	-	TRBD1	TRBJ2-7	CASSIRQGSYEQYF	TGCGCCAGCAGCATAAGACAGGGCTCCTACGAGCAGTACTTC
TRBV5-4	-	-	TRBJ2-3	CASSTSGMGGVGADTQYF	TGTGCCAGCAGCACATCGGGGATGGGGGGCGTTGGGGCAGATACGCAGTATTTT
TRBV9	-	-	TRBJ2-1	CASSVRSSYNEQFF	TGTGCCAGCAGCGTAAGGAGCTCCTACAATGAGCAGTTCTTC
TRBV6-6	-	-	TRBJ1-1	CASSYPATEAFF	TGTGCCAGCAGTTACCCTGCCACTGAAGCTTTCTTT
TRBV10-1	once	-	TRBJ1-2	CASSESGIDYGYTF	TGCGCCAGCAGTGAGTCAGGGATCGACTATGGCTACACCTTC
TRBV6-5	-	-	TRBJ1-6	CASRGPPGSPLHF	TGTGCCAGCAGAGGACCCCCCGGGTCACCCCTCCACTTT
TRBV19	-	TRBD2	TRBJ2-1	CASSTLAGDYNEQFF	TGTGCCAGTAGTACGCTAGCGGGAGATTACAATGAGCAGTTCTTC
TRBV3-1/TRBV3-2	-	TRBD1	TRBJ1-6	CASSPDGTANSPLHF	TGTGCCAGCAGCCCGGACGGGACAGCTAATTCACCCCTCCACTTT
TRBV28	-	TRBD2	TRBJ2-1	CASSPGGTAYNEQFF	TGTGCCAGCAGTCCGGGGGGGACGGCCTACAATGAGCAGTTCTTC
TRBV7-9	-	-	TRBJ1-3	CASFRQTSGNTIYF	TGTGCCAGCTTCAGACAAACCAGCGGAAACACCATATATTTT
TRBV28	-	TRBD1	TRBJ1-2	CASSPPGTGITNYGYTF	TGTGCCAGCTCCCCACCGGGGACAGGGATCACCAACTATGGCTACACCTTC
TRBV4-1	-	-	TRBJ2-5	CASSLVMPETQYF	TGCGCCAGCAGCCTCGTGATGCCAGAGACCCAGTACTTC
TRBV27	-	TRBD1	TRBJ1-6	CASSFTGALNSPLHF	TGTGCCAGCAGTTTTACAGGGGCCCTAAATTCACCCCTCCACTTT
TRBV5-4	-	TRBD2	TRBJ2-2	CASSLGPSGDTGELFF	TGTGCCAGCAGCTTAGGGCCTAGCGGGGACACCGGGGAGCTGTTTTTT
TRBV6-5	-	TRBD1	TRBJ1-1	CASRVTGGDTEAFF	TGTGCCAGCAGGGTAACAGGGGGTGACACTGAAGCTTTCTTT
TRBV10-3	-	-	TRBJ2-7	CAISEVMAYEQYF	TGTGCCATCAGTGAGGTCATGGCCTACGAGCAGTACTTC
TRBV5-1	-	TRBD1	TRBJ1-3	CASSTGGAEGNTIYF	TGCGCCAGCAGCACAGGGGGCGCGGAAGGAAACACCATATATTTT
TRBV7-9	-	-	TRBJ1-2	CASSSTDDQIYGYTF	TGTGCCAGCAGCTCGACCGACGATCAGATCTATGGCTACACCTTC
TRBV7-9	-	TRBD2	TRBJ2-1	CASSLTSASGYNEQFF	TGTGCCAGCAGCTTAACTTCGGCTAGCGGATACAATGAGCAGTTCTTC
TRBV2	few	-	TRBJ1-2	CASSERTLLANYGYTF	TGTGCCAGCAGTGAACGGACACTTCTCGCCAACTATGGCTACACCTTC
TRBV7-6	once	TRBD1	TRBJ2-5	CASSLRTGGQGDQYF	TGTGCCAGCAGCTTAAGGACAGGGGGACAAGGGGACCAGTACTTC
TRBV12-3/TRBV12-4	-	-	TRBJ1-3	CASRVKRTIYF	TGTGCCAGCAGGGTTAAGCGCACCATATATTTT
TRBV5-1	few	TRBD2	TRBJ2-7	CASSPSGSSYEQYF	TGCGCCAGCAGCCCTAGCGGGAGCTCCTACGAGCAGTACTTC
TRBV6-6	few	TRBD1	TRBJ1-3	CASSMGQGSGNTIYF	TGTGCCAGCAGCATGGGACAGGGCTCCGGAAACACCATATATTTT
TRBV9	-	TRBD1	TRBJ2-6	CASSPRDRVSSGANVLTF	TGTGCCAGCAGCCCCAGGGACAGGGTCTCCTCTGGGGCCAACGTCCTGACTTTC
TRBV4-3	-	-	TRBJ1-1	CASSQRRVVNTEAFF	TGCGCCAGCAGCCAACGTCGAGTAGTGAACACTGAAGCTTTCTTT
TRBV5-1	-	TRBD2	TRBJ2-2	CASSSTPGLAGAELFF	TGCGCCAGCAGCTCCACCCCGGGACTAGCGGGAGCGGAGCTGTTTTTT